This T cell receptor beta chain was observed in a study of blood T cell repertoires in COVID-19. The sample holds many counts of this clone. Germline values: CDR1 DFQATT, CDR2 SNEGSKA (reference sequence). V shed 3 bases and J shed 8 bases, with 8 bases lying between them. The CDR3 is 11 residues long. Data came from immunoSEQ multiplex PCR; TCRdb stores just in-frame clones and leaves some out. The data contain approximately 180,000 clones, about 88% of them seen just once; the ten biggest clones take up under 3%. The chain has TRBV20-1 and TRBJ2-1, with D perhaps TRBD1 (5 bases). Sequences were obtained from PBMCs or T cells enriched from blood (not recorded which). This TCR was sampled from a woman aged 40 to 50 with acute COVID-19. The CDR3 region is CSASPRDEQFF. Written as DNA, the CDR3 is TGCAGTGCTAGTCCCAGGGATGAGCAGTTCTTC.